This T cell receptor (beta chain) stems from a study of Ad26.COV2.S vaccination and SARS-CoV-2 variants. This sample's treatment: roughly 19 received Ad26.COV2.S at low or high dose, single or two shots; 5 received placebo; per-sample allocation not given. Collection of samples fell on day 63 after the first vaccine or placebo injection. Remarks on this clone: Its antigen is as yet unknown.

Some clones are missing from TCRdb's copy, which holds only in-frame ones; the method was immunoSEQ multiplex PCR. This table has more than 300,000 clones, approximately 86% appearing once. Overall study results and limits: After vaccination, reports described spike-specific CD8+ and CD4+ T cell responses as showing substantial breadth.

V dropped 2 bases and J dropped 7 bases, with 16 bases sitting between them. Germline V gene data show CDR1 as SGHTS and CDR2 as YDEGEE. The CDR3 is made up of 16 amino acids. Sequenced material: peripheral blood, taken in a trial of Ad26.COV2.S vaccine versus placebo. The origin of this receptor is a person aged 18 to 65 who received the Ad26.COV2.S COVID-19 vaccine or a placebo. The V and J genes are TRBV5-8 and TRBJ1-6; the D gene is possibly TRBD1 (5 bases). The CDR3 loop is CASSFTGGGLNSPLHF. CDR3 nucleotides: TGTGCCAGCAGCTTCACGGGGGGGGGACTCAATTCACCCCTCCACTTT.